This T cell receptor (beta chain) was obtained from a study of T cell repertoires in cytomegalovirus infection. Concerning this clonotype: What it binds is not known.

MiXCR, applied by TCRdb to the reads, yields one record per CDR3 protein. Of fewer than 150,000 distinct CDR3 sequences detected, 30% appear once; the ten largest clones hold roughly two fifths. Study conclusions and caveats: HLA-C-restricted CMV-specific TCR beta clonotypes prevailed in the ex vivo response.

Deletions cut 3 bases from V and 1 base from J, with 7 bases between. This CDR3 comprises 13 residues. Germline V gives CDR1 MNHEY, CDR2 SMNVEV (reference sequence). The specimen comprised CD8+ T cells from cultured PBMCs, sampled from culture after CMV antigen stimulation. The TCR originated in a human donor in good health (CMV status not recorded). Some clones in this sample may be carry-over from other donors' samples. V and J are TRBV27 and TRBJ2-7, with D unclear. The CDR3 reads CASSFYGSYEQYF. In DNA, the CDR3 is TGTGCCAGCAGTTTCTACGGATCCTACGAGCAGTACTTC.